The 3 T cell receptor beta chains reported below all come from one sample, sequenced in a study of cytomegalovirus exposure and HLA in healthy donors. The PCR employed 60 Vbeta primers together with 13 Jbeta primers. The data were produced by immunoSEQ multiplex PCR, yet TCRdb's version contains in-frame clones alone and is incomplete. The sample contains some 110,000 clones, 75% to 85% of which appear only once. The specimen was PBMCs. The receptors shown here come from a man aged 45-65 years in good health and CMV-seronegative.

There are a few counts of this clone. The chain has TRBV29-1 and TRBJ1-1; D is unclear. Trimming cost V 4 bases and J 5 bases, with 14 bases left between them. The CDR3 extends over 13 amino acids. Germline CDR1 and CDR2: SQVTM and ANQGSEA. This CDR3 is CSVVWSEGTEAFF. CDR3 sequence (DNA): TGCAGCGTTGTGTGGTCTGAGGGAACTGAAGCTTTCTTT.

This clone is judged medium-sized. The CDR3 region has the DNA TGTGCCAGCAGCCAAGAAAGCGGGGGTGGACCAGATACGCAGTATTTT. Translating it yields CASSQESGGGPDTQYF. This chain uses TRBV4-2 with TRBJ2-3, with 8 nucleotides matching TRBD2. Germline trimming cut 0 bases from V and 4 bases from J; bases unmatched to any gene: 6. This CDR3 is built from 16 residues. The germline V gene has CDR1 LGHNA and CDR2 YNFKEQ.

CDR3 sequence (DNA): TGTGCCAGCAGCTTACGGGACAGGGCTGAGACCCAGTACTTC. It translates to CASSLRDRAETQYF. This chain links TRBV7-9 with TRBJ2-5, with 9 bases identical to TRBD1. V was pared by 2 bases and J by 5 bases, with 3 bases of the junction left unmatched. The germline V gene encodes CDR1 SEHNR and CDR2 FQNEAQ (reference sequence). CDR3 size: 14 residues. The full variable domain, rest sourced from reference TRBV7-9 and TRBJ2-5, is DTGVSQNPRHKITKRGQNVTFRCDPISEHNRLYWYRQTLGQGPEFLTYFQNEAQLEKSRLLSDRFSAERPKGSFSTLEIQRTEQGDSAMYLCASSLRDRAETQYFGPGTRLLVL.